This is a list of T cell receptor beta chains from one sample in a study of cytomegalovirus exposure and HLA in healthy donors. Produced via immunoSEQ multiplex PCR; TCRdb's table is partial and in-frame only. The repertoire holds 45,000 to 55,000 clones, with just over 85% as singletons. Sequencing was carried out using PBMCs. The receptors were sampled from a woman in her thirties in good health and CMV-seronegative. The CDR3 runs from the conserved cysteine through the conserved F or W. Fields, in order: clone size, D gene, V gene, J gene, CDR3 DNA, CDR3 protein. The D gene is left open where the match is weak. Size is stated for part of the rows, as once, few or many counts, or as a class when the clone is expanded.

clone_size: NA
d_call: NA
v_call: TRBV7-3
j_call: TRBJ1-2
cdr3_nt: TGTGCCAGCAGCTTAGGGTCAGGCTCTGGCTACACCTTC
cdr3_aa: CASSLGSGSGYTF

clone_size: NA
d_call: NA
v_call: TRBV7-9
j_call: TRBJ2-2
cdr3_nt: TGTGCCAGCAGCAACGGACAGACCAACACCGGGGAGCTGTTTTTT
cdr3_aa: CASSNGQTNTGELFF

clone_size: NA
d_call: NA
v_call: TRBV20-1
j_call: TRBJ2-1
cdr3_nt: TGCAGTGCTCGACTAGTTGAGCAGTTCTTC
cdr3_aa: CSARLVEQFF

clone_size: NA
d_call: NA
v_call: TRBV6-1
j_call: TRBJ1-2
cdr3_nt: TGTGCCAGCAGGGAGACAGGACAGTCCTATGGCTACACCTTC
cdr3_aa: CASRETGQSYGYTF

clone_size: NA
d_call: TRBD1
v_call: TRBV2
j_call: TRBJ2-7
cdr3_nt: TGTGCCAGCAGTGTCCTCCCAGGGGGCAACGAGCAGTACTTC
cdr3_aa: CASSVLPGGNEQYF

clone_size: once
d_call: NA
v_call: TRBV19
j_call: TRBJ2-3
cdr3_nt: TGTGCCAGTAGTATCTGGGGGCCGTCGGCAGAAACAGATACGCAGTATTTT
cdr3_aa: CASSIWGPSAETDTQYF

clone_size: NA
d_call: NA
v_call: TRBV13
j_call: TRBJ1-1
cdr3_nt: TGTGCCAGCAGCTTTGGGGGGATGTACACTGAAGCTTTCTTT
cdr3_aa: CASSFGGMYTEAFF

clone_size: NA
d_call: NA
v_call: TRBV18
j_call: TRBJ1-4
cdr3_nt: TGTGCCAGCTCACACGGCAGGGGATCAACTAATGAAAAACTGTTTTTT
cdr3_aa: CASSHGRGSTNEKLFF

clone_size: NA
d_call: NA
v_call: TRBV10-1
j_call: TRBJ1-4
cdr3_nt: TGCGCCAGCAGTGAGTCTAGAGGCCGGGAAAAACTGTTTTTT
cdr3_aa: CASSESRGREKLFF

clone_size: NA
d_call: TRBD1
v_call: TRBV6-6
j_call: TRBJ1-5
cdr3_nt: TGTGCCAGCAGTTATGGGACAGGGGGCTTGGGTCAGCCCCAGCATTTT
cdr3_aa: CASSYGTGGLGQPQHF

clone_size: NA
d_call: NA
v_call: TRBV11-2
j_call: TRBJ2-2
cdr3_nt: TGTGCCAGCAGCTTAGGGGGCCGCAGCGGGGAGCTGTTTTTT
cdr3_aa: CASSLGGRSGELFF

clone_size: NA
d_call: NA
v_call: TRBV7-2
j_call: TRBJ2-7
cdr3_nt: TGTGCCAGCAGCTTGCAAACGACAGCGCTGCTTCCTTACGAGCAGTACTTC
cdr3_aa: CASSLQTTALLPYEQYF